Below, 4 T cell receptor beta chains from the same sample are listed, as sequenced in a study of blood T cell repertoires in COVID-19. Method: immunoSEQ multiplex PCR; TCRdb's copy keeps in-frame clones and lacks some. The top ten clones hold roughly 9.2% of a sample with 65,000 to 70,000 clones, roughly 77% of them seen once. Sample: peripheral blood. The origin of the receptors is a human donor in a cohort sampled during active COVID-19.

This clone was detected only a few times. This chain joins TRBV28 and TRBJ2-7, with D perhaps matching TRBD1 (6 bases). Germline V gene sequence: CDR1 MDHEN, CDR2 SYDVKM. The germline V and J ends were trimmed by 8 bases and 3 bases, with 14 bases remaining between them. This CDR3 contains 13 residues. The CDR3 coding sequence is TGTGCCAGCTCTTCCGGGACATACTACGAGCAGTACTTC. Translated: CASSSGTYYEQYF.

The J gene is TRBJ1-2, the V gene TRBV2; weak D call: TRBD1 (6 bases). Trimming left V 9 bases short and J 7 bases short, with 18 bases between. This CDR3 spans 13 amino acids. The V gene's germline CDR1 is SNHLY and CDR2 FYNNEI. The CDR3 region has the DNA TGTGCCAGTATCCGGGACACCTTGCGTGGCTACACCTTC. Translating gives CASIRDTLRGYTF.

V gene TRBV4-1 combines with J gene TRBJ2-7; D is unclear. Trimming took 0 bases from V and 4 from J, leaving 13 bases between them. The germline gives CDR1 MGHRA, CDR2 YSYEKL. CDR3 size: 15 residues. CDR3 sequence reads: CASSQEGSYPYEQYF. The CDR3 nucleotides read TGCGCCAGCAGCCAAGAGGGCTCCTACCCATACGAGCAGTACTTC.

The table lists this clone with a count of one. CDR3 sequence: CASRVGTGLSAEPGGGYTF. CDR3 coding DNA: TGTGCCAGCCGAGTCGGGACAGGCCTTTCGGCGGAGCCGGGCGGTGGCTACACCTTC. The chain recombines TRBV28 with TRBJ1-2, with 8 bases lining up with TRBD1. Unmatched junction bases numbered 27, after V lost 8 bases and J lost 7 bases. The CDR3 extends over 19 amino acids. Germline V gives CDR1 MDHEN, CDR2 SYDVKM.